Each of the 27 T cell receptor beta chains below was sequenced from the same sample in a study of T cells in Graves' hyperthyroidism and ophthalmopathy. RNA transcripts were the template for amplifying TCR beta CDR3 regions. TCR CDR3 regions were first amplified by RT-PCR with HTBI primers. TCRdb re-derived calls from the multiplex PCR reads in MiXCR, one entry per CDR3 protein. The sample records over 500,000 distinct CDR3 sequences, 35% to 50% being singletons. The sample taken for sequencing was peripheral blood or thyroid tissue (not recorded which). The receptors were gathered from an adult woman with Graves' disease, either hyperthyroidism or ophthalmopathy (not recorded which).

This clonotype was found many times. The chain recombines TRBV7-6 with TRBJ1-2; no clear D. Per germline, CDR1 SGHVS and CDR2 FNYEAQ. This CDR3 is built from 14 residues. The V and J ends lost 1 base and 2 bases respectively, with 8 bases between them. Here the CDR3 reads CASSLEGSNYGYTF. The DNA of the CDR3 is TGTGCCAGCAGCTTAGAGGGTAGCAACTATGGCTACACCTTC.

This clonotype was detected only a few times. CDR3: CASSLLGQGLIYGDYTF. CDR3 bases: TGTGCCAGCAGTTTACTGGGACAGGGTCTAATTTACGGGGACTACACCTTC. The chain is built from TRBV28 and TRBJ1-2; 9 nucleotides align to TRBD1. The CDR3 spans 17 residues. V gave up 2 bases and J gave up 10 bases; unmatched junction bases: 17. Germline-derived CDR1 and CDR2 are MDHEN and SYDVKM.

The table lists this clonotype with a few counts. This CDR3 reads CASSTDSTNEKLFF. DNA for the CDR3: TGTGCCAGCAGCACCGACTCAACTAATGAAAAACTGTTTTTT. This chain links TRBV7-2 with TRBJ1-4; D is uncertain. The CDR3 spans 14 residues. Germline CDR1 is SGHTA and CDR2 is FQGNSA. Trimming removed 5 bases from V and 0 bases from J, with 7 bases in between.

This clonotype was counted once. V is TRBV29-1 and J is TRBJ2-7; D unclear. V lost 1 base, J lost 6 bases, and 7 bases lay in between. Germline CDR1 reads SQVTM; CDR2 reads ANQGSEA. The CDR3 spans 11 residues. CDR3 coding DNA: TGCAGCGTTGAAGCCGTTGTCGAGCAGTACTTC. It is translated as CSVEAVVEQYF.

Many counts were recorded for this clonotype. V and J are TRBV2 and TRBJ1-5; unclear D gene. CDR3 length: 15 amino acids. V shed 7 bases and J shed 2 bases, with 15 bases lying between them. Germline values: CDR1 SNHLY, CDR2 FYNNEI. As DNA, the CDR3 is TGTGCCAGCAAGGCGGGCGCGGTAGGCAATCAGCCCCAGCATTTT. Translated: CASKAGAVGNQPQHF. The full variable domain, in which reference TRBV2 and TRBJ1-5 provide the parts outside the CDR3, is EPEVTQTPSHQVTQMGQEVILRCVPISNHLYFYWYRQILGQKVEFLVSFYNNEISEKSEIFDDQFSVERPDGSNFTLKIRSTKLEDSAMYFCASKAGAVGNQPQHFGDGTRLSIL.

V usage is TRBV6-1 and J usage is TRBJ1-5; D remains ambiguous. Germline V CDR1 and CDR2: MNHNS, SASEGT. The CDR3 totals 14 residues. The V gene lost 2 bases and the J gene lost 5 bases, with 10 bases spanning the gap. The CDR3 DNA is TGTGCCAGCAGTGAAAGGCCAGTGTATCAGCCCCAGCATTTT. Amino acids: CASSERPVYQPQHF.

At least ten counts were recorded for this clonotype. The chain combines TRBV9 with TRBJ2-5; 8 bases map to TRBD2. CDR1 is SGDLS and CDR2 is YYNGEE in the germline V gene. This CDR3 spans 16 amino acids. Trimming took 0 bases from V and 5 from J; bases not matched to a gene: 9. CDR3 protein: CASSVGGGGLGETQYF. The CDR3 bases are TGTGCCAGCAGCGTAGGGGGCGGGGGGCTCGGGGAGACCCAGTACTTC. The variable domain in full, completed from reference TRBV9 and TRBJ2-5, reads DSGVTQTPKHLITATGQRVTLRCSPRSGDLSVYWYQQSLDQGLQFLIQYYNGEERAKGNILERFSAQQFPDLHSELNLSSLELGDSALYFCASSVGGGGLGETQYFGPGTRLLVL.

This chain uses TRBV15 with TRBJ2-5, with D unclear. The V and J ends lost 4 bases and 5 bases respectively, with 17 bases between them. The CDR3 covers 15 residues. Germline V CDR1 and CDR2: LNHNV, YYDKDF (reference sequence). The CDR3: CATSNTANEDETQYF. In DNA form, the CDR3 reads TGTGCCACCAGCAATACCGCAAACGAGGATGAGACCCAGTACTTC.

This clonotype was seen at least ten times. The chain joins TRBV29-1 to TRBJ1-1; D ambiguous. The ends were cut back, 0 bases at V and 1 base at J, with 15 bases in the middle. This CDR3 is built from 16 residues. Germline CDR1 and CDR2: SQVTM and ANQGSEA. Here the CDR3 reads CSVEEVVAQWNTEAFF. Written as DNA, the CDR3 is TGCAGCGTTGAAGAAGTAGTCGCCCAATGGAACACTGAAGCTTTCTTT.

This clonotype was found many times. V and J are TRBV7-3 and TRBJ1-1, with a possible D match to TRBD1 (6 bases). The germline CDR1 and CDR2 sequences are SGHTA and FQGTGA. With 7 bases removed from V and 4 bases from J, the gap between germline ends came to 10 bases. This CDR3 contains 12 residues. The CDR3 is CASKNRATEAFF. CDR3 DNA sequence: TGTGCCAGCAAAAACAGGGCCACTGAAGCTTTCTTT.

This clonotype appeared many times. J is TRBJ2-2 and V is TRBV20-1; D may be TRBD1 or TRBD2 (6 bases each). The CDR3 length is 15 residues. CDR1 and CDR2 from the germline V gene are DFQATT and SNEGSKA (reference sequence). V was clipped by 0 bases and J by 5 bases, with 13 bases between them. DNA of the CDR3: TGCAGTGCTAGAGATCGGAGGGGGAATACCGGGGAGCTGTTTTTT. Translating it yields CSARDRRGNTGELFF.

This clonotype was counted a few times. A clone one base away is much larger, so this may be a read error. The chain employs TRBV14 and TRBJ2-2, with unresolved D. Germline V gives CDR1 SGHDN, CDR2 FVKESK. V was trimmed by 1 base and J by 5 bases, leaving 8 bases between them. This CDR3 contains 14 residues. DNA for the CDR3: TGTGCCAGCAGCCAAGTGGGATGGACCGGGGAGCTGTTTTTT. Its protein is CASSQVGWTGELFF.

This clonotype was detected only a few times. The DNA of the CDR3 is TGCAGTGCTAGTGCCGCGTTAGCCCAGTACTTC. Residues: CSASAALAQYF. The chain uses TRBV20-1 and TRBJ2-7; unclear D gene. The CDR3 runs to 11 residues. V lost 3 bases, J lost 10 bases, and 13 bases lay in between. The germline CDR1 and CDR2 sequences are DFQATT and SNEGSKA (reference sequence).

This clonotype occurred many times. The chain has TRBV7-2 and TRBJ1-1, with no clear D. The CDR3 is made up of 12 amino acids. CDR1 is SGHTA, CDR2 FQGNSA, per germline. The V end lost 3 bases, the J end lost 2 bases, and 4 bases lay between the germline ends. CDR3 coding DNA: TGTGCCAGCAGCTTCGCCAACACTGAAGCTTTCTTT. Residues: CASSFANTEAFF.

This clonotype came up many times. The chain joins TRBV6-1 to TRBJ1-5; D gene unclear. The CDR3 consists of 13 residues. Trimming stripped 2 bases from V and 4 bases from J, with 6 bases between. Germline values: CDR1 MNHNS, CDR2 SASEGT. CDR3 nucleotides: TGTGCCAGCAGTGAATTGGGGAATCAGCCCCAGCATTTT. Its translation: CASSELGNQPQHF.

This clonotype was detected only once. V is TRBV7-6 and J is TRBJ2-2; D ambiguous. The CDR3 runs to 15 residues. Germline V gene data show CDR1 as SGHVS and CDR2 as FNYEAQ. V lost 5 bases, J lost 6 bases, and 16 bases lay in between. This CDR3 is CASSPRDPGPGELFF. In DNA form, the CDR3 reads TGTGCCAGCAGCCCCCGAGACCCAGGCCCCGGGGAGCTGTTTTTT.

V usage is TRBV5-1 and J usage is TRBJ1-4; D possibly corresponds to TRBD1 (5 bases). Germline V gives CDR1 SGHRS, CDR2 YFSETQ. Trimming removed 4 bases from V and 8 bases from J, with 18 bases in between. This CDR3 contains 15 residues. The CDR3 sequence is CASSPLGGSGEKLFF. The CDR3 DNA reads TGCGCCAGCAGCCCGCTGGGAGGGTCAGGGGAAAAACTGTTTTTT.

This clonotype was detected only a few times. V usage is TRBV28 and J usage is TRBJ1-1; D is ambiguous. The CDR3 loop spans 14 amino acids. Trimming removed 5 bases at V and 4 bases at J, with 14 bases between. Germline CDR1 is MDHEN and CDR2 is SYDVKM. Here the CDR3 reads CASSHPARGTEAFF. CDR3 in DNA: TGTGCCAGCAGTCATCCAGCTCGGGGCACTGAAGCTTTCTTT. The full variable domain, in which reference TRBV28 and TRBJ1-1 provide the parts outside the CDR3, is DVKVTQSSRYLVKRTGEKVFLECVQDMDHENMFWYRQDPGLGLRLIYFSYDVKMKEKGDIPEGYSVSREKKERFSLILESASTNQTSMYLCASSHPARGTEAFFGQGTRLTVV.

The CDR3 loop reads CASSGATSGRQKYF. Here the CDR3 DNA reads TGTGCCAGCAGCGGGGCAACTAGCGGGAGGCAGAAGTACTTC. This chain links TRBV7-2 with TRBJ2-7; 12 nucleotides agree with TRBD2. CDR3 length: 14 residues. The germline V gene has CDR1 SGHTA and CDR2 FQGNSA. Losses at the gene ends were 5 bases for V and 11 bases for J; bases not matched to a gene: 10.

The J gene is TRBJ1-1, the V gene TRBV11-1; TRBD1 matches 7 bases. The V gene end was trimmed by 5 bases and the J gene end by 4 bases; junction bases not matched to a gene: 13. The CDR3 loop spans 16 amino acids. Germline V gene sequence: CDR1 SGHAT, CDR2 FQDESV (reference sequence). The CDR3 DNA reads as TGTGCCAGCAGCATCCTGACAGGGCGGATGGGCACTGAAGCTTTCTTT. It translates to CASSILTGRMGTEAFF.

The chain uses TRBV28 and TRBJ2-2, with D tentatively TRBD2 (5 bases). The CDR3 runs to 13 residues. In germline, CDR1 is MDHEN, CDR2 SYDVKM. V was cut by 3 bases and J by 6 bases, with 8 bases left in between. The CDR3 nucleotides read TGTGCCAGCAGTTTGAGGGCCGCCGGGGAGCTGTTTTTT. Residues: CASSLRAAGELFF.

The V and J genes are TRBV2 and TRBJ1-1; 7 bases match TRBD1. The CDR3 extends over 15 amino acids. Per the germline V gene, CDR1 is SNHLY and CDR2 is FYNNEI. V shed 4 bases, J shed 3 bases, and the junction held 8 bases outside the gene matches. The CDR3 loop is CASSGYRDSYTEAFF. Written as DNA, the CDR3 is TGTGCCAGCAGTGGGTACCGGGACAGTTACACTGAAGCTTTCTTT.

Comment on this clonotype: A single base separates this from a much larger clone, so it may be a read error. The CDR3 does not end in the conserved phenylalanine or tryptophan, so this is likely a read error. The J gene is TRBJ2-7, the V gene TRBV20-1, with TRBD1 identical over 9 bases. Germline trimming cut 6 bases from V and 1 base from J; bases unmatched to any gene: 7. Germline-derived CDR1 and CDR2 are DFQATT and SNEGSKA (reference sequence). The CDR3 has 14 residues. This CDR3 is CSAGRDRASYEQYL. As DNA, the CDR3 is TGCAGTGCCGGCCGGGACAGGGCTTCCTACGAGCAGTACCTC.

The rearrangement links TRBV20-1 to TRBJ1-5; no firm D call. The CDR3 is made up of 13 amino acids. Germline assignment: CDR1 DFQATT and CDR2 SNEGSKA (reference sequence). The V end lost 1 base, the J end lost 3 bases, and 7 bases lay between the germline ends. CDR3 amino acids: CSARGPNNQPQHF. DNA for the CDR3: TGCAGTGCTAGAGGACCGAACAATCAGCCCCAGCATTTT.

This clonotype was seen once. The CDR3, as DNA: TGTGCCAGCAGTGAATTTGACCAGGGTGCATCTACCTACGAGCAGTACTTC. Protein product: CASSEFDQGASTYEQYF. The chain joins TRBV2 to TRBJ2-7; possibly TRBD1 for D (5 bases). The CDR3 loop spans 17 amino acids. CDR1 SNHLY and CDR2 FYNNEI come from the germline V gene. V shed 2 bases and J shed 2 bases, with 19 bases lying between them.

The genes are TRBV20-1 and TRBJ1-1; TRBD1 agrees at 8 bases. V shed 5 bases, J shed 6 bases, and the junction held 17 bases outside the gene matches. In germline, CDR1 is DFQATT, CDR2 SNEGSKA (reference sequence). The CDR3 covers 16 residues. DNA of the CDR3: TGCAGTGCTCCCCCCAATGCCGGGACAGGTCCTTCTGAAGCTTTCTTT. Residues: CSAPPNAGTGPSEAFF.

The V and J genes are TRBV7-6 and TRBJ2-3, with D perhaps TRBD2 (6 bases). Looked up from germline, CDR1 is SGHVS and CDR2 is FNYEAQ. The CDR3 sequence is 15 residues long. V lost 5 bases to trimming and J lost 0 bases, with 12 bases between them. CDR3 nucleotide sequence: TGTGCCAGCAGCGTCCTAGCGTTCAGCACAGATACGCAGTATTTT. Its protein product is CASSVLAFSTDTQYF.